Sequencing of this TCR beta chain was carried out in a study of blood T cell repertoires in COVID-19. The CDR3 has 14 residues. Trimming left V 9 bases short and J 0 bases short, with 12 bases between. Germline CDR1 reads SGHRS; CDR2 reads YFSETQ. TCRdb's copy holds only in-frame clones and misses some; the assay was immunoSEQ multiplex PCR. The table has 350,000 or so clones, 90% seen once. This chain links TRBV5-1 with TRBJ2-2; D may be TRBD2 (5 bases). Source material: peripheral blood. This TCR was sampled from a man between 18 and 29 years old with active or convalescent COVID-19. This CDR3 reads CATQAGANTGELFF. CDR3 bases: TGCGCCACCCAGGCGGGCGCGAACACCGGGGAGCTGTTTTTT.